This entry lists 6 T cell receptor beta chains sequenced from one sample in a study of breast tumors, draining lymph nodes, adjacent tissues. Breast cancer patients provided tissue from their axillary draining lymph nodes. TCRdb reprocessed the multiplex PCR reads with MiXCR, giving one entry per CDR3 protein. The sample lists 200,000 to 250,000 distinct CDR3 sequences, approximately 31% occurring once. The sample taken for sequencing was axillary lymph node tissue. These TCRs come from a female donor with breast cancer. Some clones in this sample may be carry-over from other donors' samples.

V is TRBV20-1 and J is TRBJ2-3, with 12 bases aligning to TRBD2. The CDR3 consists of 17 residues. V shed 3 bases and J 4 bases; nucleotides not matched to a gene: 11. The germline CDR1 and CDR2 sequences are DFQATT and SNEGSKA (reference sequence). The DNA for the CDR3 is TGCAGTGCTAGGCATTTGAGGACTAGCGGGGAAGCAGATACGCAGTATTTT. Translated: CSARHLRTSGEADTQYF.

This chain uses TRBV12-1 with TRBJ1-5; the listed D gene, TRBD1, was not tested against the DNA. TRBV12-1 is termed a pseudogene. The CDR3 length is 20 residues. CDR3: CASSFNTQDRGLISNQPQHF. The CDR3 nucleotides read TGTGCCAGCAGCTTTAATACCCAGGACAGGGGGTTGATAAGCAATCAGCCCCAGCATTTT.

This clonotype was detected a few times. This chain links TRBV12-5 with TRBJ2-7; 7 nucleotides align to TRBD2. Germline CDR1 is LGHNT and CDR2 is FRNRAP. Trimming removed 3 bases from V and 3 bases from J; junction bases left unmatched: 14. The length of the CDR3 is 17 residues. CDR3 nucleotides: TGTGCTAGTGGTTTCGTTCCCCCGGGCGGGAGAAACTACGAGCAGTACTTC. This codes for CASGFVPPGGRNYEQYF.

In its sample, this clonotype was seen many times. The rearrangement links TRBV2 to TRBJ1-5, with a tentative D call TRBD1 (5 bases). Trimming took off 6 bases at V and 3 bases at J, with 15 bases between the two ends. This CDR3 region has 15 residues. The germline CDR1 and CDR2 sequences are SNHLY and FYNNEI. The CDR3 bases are TGTGCCAGCAGACCCGGGACGTCCAACAATCAGCCCCAGCATTTT. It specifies CASRPGTSNNQPQHF.

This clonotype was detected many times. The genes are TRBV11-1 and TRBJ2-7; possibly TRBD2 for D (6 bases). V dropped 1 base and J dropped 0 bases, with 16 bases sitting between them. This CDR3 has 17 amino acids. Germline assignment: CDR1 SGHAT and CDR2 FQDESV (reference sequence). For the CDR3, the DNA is TGTGCCAGCAGCTTAGACGGGGGTAGGCGGTCCTCCTACGAGCAGTACTTC. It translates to CASSLDGGRRSSYEQYF.

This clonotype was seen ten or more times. In DNA, the CDR3 is TGTGCCACCAGTGAACGGGACCCAAACACTGAAGCTTTCTTT. It yields the protein CATSERDPNTEAFF. This sequence joins TRBV24-1 and TRBJ1-1, with a weak D call TRBD1 (5 bases). CDR3 length: 14 residues. Between the trimmed V and J ends, which lost 4 bases and 2 bases, there was a span of 10 bases. Germline V CDR1 and CDR2: KGHDR, SFDVKD.